The clone carrying this T cell receptor (beta chain) has a handful of counts. Its matching antigen is unknown. Germline V gene data show CDR1 as SEHNR and CDR2 as FQNEAQ (reference sequence). This CDR3 contains 14 residues. The V end lost 5 bases, the J end lost 0 bases, and 11 bases lay between the germline ends. This specimen comes from a study of T cell repertoires in cytomegalovirus infection. Study-level background: Shared public TCR beta signatures pointed to both CMV infection and a matching HLA type.

Study observations and caveats: Identification of carriers of CMV plus the relevant HLA was performed using cumulative public TCR beta family frequency. Clonotypes of TCR beta that were HLA-C-restricted and CMV-specific dominated the ex vivo response.

TCRdb itself ran the reads through MiXCR, one entry per CDR3 protein. The repertoire has 450,000 to 600,000 distinct CDR3 sequences, 40% to 50% of them found once; the top ten carry 40% to 50%. Sequenced material: cultured PBMCs, taken from culture after CMV antigen stimulation. V is TRBV7-9 and J is TRBJ2-7; D remains unclear. This clonotype originated in a human donor in good health (CMV status not recorded). Some clones in this sample may be carry-over from other donors' samples. CDR3 in amino acids: CASSPRTYSYEQYF. CDR3 nucleotide sequence: TGTGCCAGCAGCCCCCGGACGTACTCCTACGAGCAGTACTTC. Using reference TRBV7-9 and TRBJ2-7 for the parts outside the CDR3, the full variable domain is DTGVSQNPRHKITKRGQNVTFRCDPISEHNRLYWYRQTLGQGPEFLTYFQNEAQLEKSRLLSDRFSAERPKGSFSTLEIQRTEQGDSAMYLCASSPRTYSYEQYFGPGTRLTVT.